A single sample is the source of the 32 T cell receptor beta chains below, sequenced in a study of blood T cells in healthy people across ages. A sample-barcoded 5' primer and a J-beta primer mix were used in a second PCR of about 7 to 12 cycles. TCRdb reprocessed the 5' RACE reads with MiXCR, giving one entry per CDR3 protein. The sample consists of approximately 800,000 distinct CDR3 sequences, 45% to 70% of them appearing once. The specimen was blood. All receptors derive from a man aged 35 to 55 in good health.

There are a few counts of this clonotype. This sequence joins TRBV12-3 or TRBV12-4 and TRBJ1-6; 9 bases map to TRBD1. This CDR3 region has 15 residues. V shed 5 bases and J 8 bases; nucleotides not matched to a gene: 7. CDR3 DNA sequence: TGTGCCAGCAGTACCGGGGGACAGGGAGATTCACCCCTCCACTTT. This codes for CASSTGGQGDSPLHF.

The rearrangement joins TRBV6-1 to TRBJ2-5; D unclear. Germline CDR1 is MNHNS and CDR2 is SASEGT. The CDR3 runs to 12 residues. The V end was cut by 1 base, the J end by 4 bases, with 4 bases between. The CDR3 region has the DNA TGTGCCAGCAGTGAAGTTGGAGAGACCCAGTACTTC. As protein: CASSEVGETQYF.

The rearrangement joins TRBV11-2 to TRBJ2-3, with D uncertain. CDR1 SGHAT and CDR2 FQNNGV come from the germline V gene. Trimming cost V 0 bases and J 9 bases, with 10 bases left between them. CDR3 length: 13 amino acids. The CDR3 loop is CASSLDGLTTQYF. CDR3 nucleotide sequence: TGTGCCAGCAGCTTAGATGGTCTGACGACGCAGTATTTT.

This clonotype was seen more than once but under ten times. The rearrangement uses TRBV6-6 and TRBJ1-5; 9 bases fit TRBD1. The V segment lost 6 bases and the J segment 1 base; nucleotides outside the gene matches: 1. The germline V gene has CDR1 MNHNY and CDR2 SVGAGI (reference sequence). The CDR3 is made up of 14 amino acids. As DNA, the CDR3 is TGTGCCAGCAGGACAGGGGGGAGCAATCAGCCCCAGCATTTT. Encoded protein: CASRTGGSNQPQHF.

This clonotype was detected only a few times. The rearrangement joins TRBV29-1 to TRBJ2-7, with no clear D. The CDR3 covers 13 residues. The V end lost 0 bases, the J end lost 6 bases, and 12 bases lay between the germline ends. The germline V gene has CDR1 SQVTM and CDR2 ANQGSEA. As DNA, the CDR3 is TGCAGCGTTGAAGAGACGGGCGCCGGCGAGCAGTACTTC. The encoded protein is CSVEETGAGEQYF.

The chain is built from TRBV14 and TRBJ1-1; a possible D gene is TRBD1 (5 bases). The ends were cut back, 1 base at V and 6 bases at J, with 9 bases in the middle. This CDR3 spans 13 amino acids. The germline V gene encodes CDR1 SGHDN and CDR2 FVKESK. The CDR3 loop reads CASSQVQGAEAFF. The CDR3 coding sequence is TGTGCCAGCAGCCAAGTTCAGGGCGCTGAAGCTTTCTTT.

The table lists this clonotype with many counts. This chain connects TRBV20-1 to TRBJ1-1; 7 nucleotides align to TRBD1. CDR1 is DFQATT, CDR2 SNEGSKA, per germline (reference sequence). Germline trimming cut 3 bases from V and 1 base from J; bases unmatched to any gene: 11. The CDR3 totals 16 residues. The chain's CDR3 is CSARPATGKTNTEAFF. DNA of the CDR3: TGCAGTGCTAGGCCCGCGACAGGGAAGACGAACACTGAAGCTTTCTTT.

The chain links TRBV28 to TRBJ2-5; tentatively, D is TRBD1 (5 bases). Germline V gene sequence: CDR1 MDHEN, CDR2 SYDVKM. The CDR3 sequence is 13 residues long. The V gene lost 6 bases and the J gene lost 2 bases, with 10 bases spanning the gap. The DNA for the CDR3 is TGTGCCAGCAGGATGACAGATCAAGAGACCCAGTACTTC. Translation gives CASRMTDQETQYF.

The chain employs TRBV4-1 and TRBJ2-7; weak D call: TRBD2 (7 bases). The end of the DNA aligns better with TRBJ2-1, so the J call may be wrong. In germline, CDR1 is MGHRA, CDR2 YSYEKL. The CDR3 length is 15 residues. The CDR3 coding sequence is TGCGCCAGCAGCCAAGTGGCGGGGGCCCCCTTGGGGCAGTTCTTC. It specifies CASSQVAGAPLGQFF.

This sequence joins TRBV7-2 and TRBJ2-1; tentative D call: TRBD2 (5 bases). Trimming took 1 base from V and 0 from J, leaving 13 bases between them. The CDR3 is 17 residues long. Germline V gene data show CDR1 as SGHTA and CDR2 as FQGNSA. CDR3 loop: CASSLGGVRSSYNEQFF. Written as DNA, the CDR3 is TGTGCCAGCAGCTTAGGGGGAGTAAGAAGCTCCTACAATGAGCAGTTCTTC.

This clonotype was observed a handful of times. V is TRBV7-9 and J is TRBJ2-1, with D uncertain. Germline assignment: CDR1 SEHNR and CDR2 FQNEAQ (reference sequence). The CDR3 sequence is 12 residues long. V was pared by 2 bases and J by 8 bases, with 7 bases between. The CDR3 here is CASSLFHHEQFF. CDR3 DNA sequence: TGTGCCAGCAGCTTATTTCACCATGAGCAGTTCTTC.

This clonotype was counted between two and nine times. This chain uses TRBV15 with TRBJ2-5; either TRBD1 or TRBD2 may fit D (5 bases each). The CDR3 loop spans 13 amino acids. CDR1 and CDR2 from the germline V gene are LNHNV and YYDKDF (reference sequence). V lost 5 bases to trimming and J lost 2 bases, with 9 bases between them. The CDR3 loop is CATSPGRQETQYF. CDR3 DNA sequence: TGTGCCACCAGCCCGGGACGACAAGAGACCCAGTACTTC.

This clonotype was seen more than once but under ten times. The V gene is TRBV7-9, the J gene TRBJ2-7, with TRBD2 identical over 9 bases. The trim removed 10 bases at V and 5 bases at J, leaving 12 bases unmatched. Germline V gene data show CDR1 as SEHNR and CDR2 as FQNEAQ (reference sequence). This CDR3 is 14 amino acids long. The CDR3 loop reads CATLRAGGPNEQYF. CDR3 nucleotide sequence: TGTGCCACCCTACGGGCGGGAGGGCCCAACGAGCAGTACTTC.

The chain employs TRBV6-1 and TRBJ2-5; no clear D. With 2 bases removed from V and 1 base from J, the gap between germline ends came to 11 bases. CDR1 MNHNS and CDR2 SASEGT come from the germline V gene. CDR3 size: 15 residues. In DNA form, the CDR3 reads TGTGCCAGCAGTGAAAGGCTGCAGGTCCAAGAGACCCAGTACTTC. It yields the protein CASSERLQVQETQYF.

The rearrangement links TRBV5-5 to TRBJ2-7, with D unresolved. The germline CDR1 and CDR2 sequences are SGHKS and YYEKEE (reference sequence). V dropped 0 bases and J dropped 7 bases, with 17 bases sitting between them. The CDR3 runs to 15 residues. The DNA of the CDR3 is TGTGCCAGCAGCTTGGAAGGATCCACGGTTCATGAGCAGTACTTC. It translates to CASSLEGSTVHEQYF.

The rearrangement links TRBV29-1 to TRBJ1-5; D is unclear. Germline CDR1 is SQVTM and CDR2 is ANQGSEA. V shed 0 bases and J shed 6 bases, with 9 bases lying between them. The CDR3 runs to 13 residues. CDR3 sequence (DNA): TGCAGCGTTGAAGAGGAATGGGGTCAGCCCCAGCATTTT. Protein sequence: CSVEEEWGQPQHF.

The CDR3 DNA follows: TGTGCCATCAGTGAGCAAAGGGGGGGAATTCAGCCCCAGCATTTT. Translated: CAISEQRGGIQPQHF. The V gene is TRBV10-3, the J gene TRBJ1-5, with D possibly TRBD1 on 6 matching bases. The CDR3 loop spans 15 amino acids. Germline V gives CDR1 ENHRY, CDR2 SYGVKD. The V end lost 2 bases, the J end lost 6 bases, and 14 bases lay between the germline ends.

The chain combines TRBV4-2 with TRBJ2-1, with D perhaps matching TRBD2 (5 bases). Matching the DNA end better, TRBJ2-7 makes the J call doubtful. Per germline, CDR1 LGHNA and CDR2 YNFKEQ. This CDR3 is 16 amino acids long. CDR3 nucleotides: TGTGCCAGCAGCCAAGGAGGGAGAAACTCCTACAATGAGCAGTACTTC. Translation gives CASSQGGRNSYNEQYF.

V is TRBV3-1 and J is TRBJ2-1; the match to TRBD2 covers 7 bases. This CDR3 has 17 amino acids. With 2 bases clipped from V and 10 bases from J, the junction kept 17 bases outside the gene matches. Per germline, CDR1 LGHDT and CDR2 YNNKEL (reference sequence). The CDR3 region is CASSQHPIGRAGGEQFF. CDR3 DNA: TGTGCCAGCAGCCAACACCCTATTGGGAGGGCTGGAGGCGAGCAGTTCTTC.

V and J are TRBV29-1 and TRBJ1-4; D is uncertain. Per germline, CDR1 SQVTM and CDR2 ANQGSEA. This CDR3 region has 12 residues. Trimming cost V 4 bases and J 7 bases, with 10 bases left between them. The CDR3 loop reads CSVGSRGEKLFF. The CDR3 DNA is TGCAGCGTTGGTTCTCGAGGTGAAAAACTGTTTTTT.

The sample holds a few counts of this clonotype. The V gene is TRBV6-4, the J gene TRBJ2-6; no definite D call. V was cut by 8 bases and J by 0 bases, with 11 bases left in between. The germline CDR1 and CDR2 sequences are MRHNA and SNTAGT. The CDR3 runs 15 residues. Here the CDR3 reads CASGDASSGANVLTF. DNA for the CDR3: TGTGCCAGCGGAGACGCTAGCTCTGGGGCCAACGTCCTGACTTTC.

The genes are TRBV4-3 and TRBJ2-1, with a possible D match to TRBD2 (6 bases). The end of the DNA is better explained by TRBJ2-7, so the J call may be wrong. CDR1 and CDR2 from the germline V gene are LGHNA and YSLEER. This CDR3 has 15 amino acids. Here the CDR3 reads CASSQDSLAYNEQYF. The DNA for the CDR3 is TGCGCCAGCAGCCAAGATTCACTAGCCTACAATGAGCAGTACTTC.

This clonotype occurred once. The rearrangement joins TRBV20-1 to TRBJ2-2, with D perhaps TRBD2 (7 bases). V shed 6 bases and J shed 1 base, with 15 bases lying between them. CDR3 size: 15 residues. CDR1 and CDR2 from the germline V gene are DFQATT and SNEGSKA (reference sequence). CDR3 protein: CSAPVGGQNTGELFF. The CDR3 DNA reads TGCAGTGCCCCCGTGGGGGGGCAGAACACCGGGGAGCTGTTTTTT.

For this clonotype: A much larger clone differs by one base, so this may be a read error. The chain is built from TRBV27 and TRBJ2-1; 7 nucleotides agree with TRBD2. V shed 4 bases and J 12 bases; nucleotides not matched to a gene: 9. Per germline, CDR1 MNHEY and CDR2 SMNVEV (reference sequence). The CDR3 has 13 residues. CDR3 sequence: CASSSYTGGGQFF. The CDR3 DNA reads TGTGCCAGCAGTTCCTATACGGGAGGAGGGCAGTTCTTC.

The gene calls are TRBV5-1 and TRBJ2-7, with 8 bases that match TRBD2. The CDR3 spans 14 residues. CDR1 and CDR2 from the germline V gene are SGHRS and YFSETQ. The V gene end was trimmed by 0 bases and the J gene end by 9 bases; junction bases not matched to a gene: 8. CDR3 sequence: CASSLVAGSDGQYF. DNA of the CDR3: TGCGCCAGCAGCTTGGTAGCGGGAAGCGACGGGCAGTACTTC.

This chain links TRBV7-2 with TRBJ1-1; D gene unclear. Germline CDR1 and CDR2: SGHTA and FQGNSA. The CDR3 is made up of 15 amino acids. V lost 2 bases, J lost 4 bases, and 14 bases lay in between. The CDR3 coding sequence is TGTGCCAGCAGCTTATATGAAGGGTTGGGCACTGAAGCTTTCTTT. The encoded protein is CASSLYEGLGTEAFF.

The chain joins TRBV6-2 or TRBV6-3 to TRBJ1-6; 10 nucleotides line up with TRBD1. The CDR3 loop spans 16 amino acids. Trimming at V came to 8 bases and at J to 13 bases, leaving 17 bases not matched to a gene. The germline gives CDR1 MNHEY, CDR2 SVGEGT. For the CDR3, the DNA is TGTGCCAGCTCGGTTCGGGGACAGGGGCCCGGTGGGCCCCTCCACTTT. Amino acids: CASSVRGQGPGGPLHF.

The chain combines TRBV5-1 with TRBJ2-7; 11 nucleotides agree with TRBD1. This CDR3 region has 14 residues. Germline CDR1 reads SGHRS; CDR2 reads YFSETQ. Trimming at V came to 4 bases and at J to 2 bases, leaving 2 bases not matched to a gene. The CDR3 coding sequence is TGCGCCAGCAGCACGGGACAGGGGGCCTACGAGCAGTACTTC. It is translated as CASSTGQGAYEQYF.

CDR3 in DNA: TGTGCCAGCCCCCCCTGGGAGGAAAACACTGAAGCTTTCTTT. It yields the protein CASPPWEENTEAFF. J is TRBJ1-1 and V is TRBV2; D is uncertain. The germline CDR1 and CDR2 sequences are SNHLY and FYNNEI. The CDR3 loop spans 14 amino acids. V lost 8 bases and J lost 2, with 15 bases in between.

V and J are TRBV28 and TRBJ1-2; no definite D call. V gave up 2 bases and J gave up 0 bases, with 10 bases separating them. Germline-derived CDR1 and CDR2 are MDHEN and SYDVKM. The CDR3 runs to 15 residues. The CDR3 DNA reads TGTGCCAGCAGTTTACGGCCAGGAGCTAACTATGGCTACACCTTC. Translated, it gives CASSLRPGANYGYTF.

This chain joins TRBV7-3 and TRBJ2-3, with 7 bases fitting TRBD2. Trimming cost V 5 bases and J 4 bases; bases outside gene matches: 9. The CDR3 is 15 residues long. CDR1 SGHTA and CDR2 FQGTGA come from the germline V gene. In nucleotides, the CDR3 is TGTGCCAGCAGCCCAACTCGGGGGGTGTCAGATACGCAGTATTTT. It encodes CASSPTRGVSDTQYF.

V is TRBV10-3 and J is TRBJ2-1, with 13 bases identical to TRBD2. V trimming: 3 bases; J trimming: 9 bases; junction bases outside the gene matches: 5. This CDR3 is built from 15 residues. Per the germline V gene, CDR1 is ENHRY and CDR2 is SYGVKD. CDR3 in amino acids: CAISDPTSGGTEQFF. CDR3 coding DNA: TGTGCCATCAGTGACCCGACTAGCGGGGGGACTGAGCAGTTCTTC.